The following is a T cell receptor (beta chain) sequence with its context. Antigen specificity is unknown. V lost 5 bases and J lost 0, with 13 bases in between. Germline assignment: CDR1 DFQATT and CDR2 SNEGSKA (reference sequence). The CDR3 contains 14 residues. Every sample yielded at least 7 million isolated PBMCs. Combining a sample-barcoded 5' primer with a J-beta primer mix, a second PCR ran for 7 to 11 cycles. TCRdb reprocessed the 5' RACE reads with MiXCR, giving one entry per CDR3 protein. Among about 1.1 million distinct CDR3 sequences, around two fifths were seen once, and the ten largest hold over 10%. This sample stems from a study of blood T cells in healthy people across ages. Whole-study results and caveats: Higher diversity and more naive CD4+ cells were features of long-lived donors, compared to aged donors.

Material: blood. The V call is TRBV20-1, the J call TRBJ1-1; D remains ambiguous. This receptor was taken from a man aged 18-30 years in good health. CDR3 region: CSARTTGLNTEAFF. The CDR3 bases are TGCAGTGCTCGCACCACGGGGTTGAACACTGAAGCTTTCTTT.